One sample yielded the 24 T cell receptor beta chains listed below, sequenced in a study of shared clonotypes between healthy human individuals. Sequenced by immunoSEQ multiplex PCR; TCRdb stores in-frame clones only, minus some. The sample lists approximately 2,300,000 clones; just under 95% were seen once. Source material: naive CD4+ T cells from PBMCs. Subset of the sample: CD45RA+ positively selected. These receptors originate from a young man in good health. Some clones in this sample may be carry-over from other donors' samples.

The CDR3 loop is CASSRKSQDTSGNTIYF. CDR3 bases: TGCGCCAGCAGCCGAAAAAGCCAGGACACCTCTGGAAACACCATATATTTT. The chain carries TRBV4-1 and TRBJ1-3; weak D call: TRBD1 (5 bases). V gave up 4 bases and J gave up 0 bases, with 16 bases separating them. CDR3 length: 17 amino acids. From germline, CDR1 is MGHRA and CDR2 YSYEKL.

The CDR3 sequence: CASGSLGATNTEAFF. CDR3 DNA sequence: TGTGCCAGTGGTTCCTTGGGGGCTACGAACACTGAAGCTTTCTTT. V and J are TRBV19 and TRBJ1-1, with D possibly TRBD1 on 6 matching bases. Germline V gives CDR1 LNHDA, CDR2 SQIVND (reference sequence). The CDR3 is made up of 15 amino acids. V lost 8 bases and J lost 1, with 17 bases in between.

A note on this clone: The same CDR3 can be traced to other DNA sequences in this sample. This chain connects TRBV7-9 to TRBJ1-5, with D perhaps TRBD1 (5 bases). The CDR3 runs to 13 residues. Germline values: CDR1 SEHNR, CDR2 FQNEAQ (reference sequence). Between the trimmed V and J ends, which lost 1 base and 7 bases, there was a span of 8 bases. In DNA, the CDR3 is TGTGCCAGCAGCTTAGGCGGGGACCAGCCCCAGCATTTT. Protein: CASSLGGDQPQHF.

The chain recombines TRBV30 with TRBJ2-7, with D uncertain. CDR1 and CDR2 from the germline V gene are GTSNPN and SVGIG (reference sequence). The CDR3 is made up of 11 amino acids. Trimming pared 7 bases from V and 5 bases from J, leaving 12 bases between. The CDR3, as DNA: TGTGCCTCCTCCGCCGAGGACGAGCAGTACTTC. Translated: CASSAEDEQYF.

The V call is TRBV12-5, the J call TRBJ2-5; no reliable D call. Germline CDR1 is LGHNT and CDR2 is FRNRAP. V was pared by 1 base and J by 2 bases, with 5 bases between. The CDR3 is made up of 13 amino acids. CDR3 bases: TGTGCTAGTGGTTTGGGCCATCAAGAGACCCAGTACTTC. Translated: CASGLGHQETQYF.

The V call is TRBV28, the J call TRBJ2-7; D ambiguous. The V and J ends lost 6 bases and 4 bases respectively, with 10 bases between them. Germline CDR1 MDHEN, CDR2 SYDVKM. The CDR3 contains 12 residues. The CDR3 spells CASRPDGYEQYF. CDR3 DNA sequence: TGTGCCAGCAGGCCGGACGGTTACGAGCAGTACTTC.

V usage is TRBV18 and J usage is TRBJ2-2, with 8 bases aligning to TRBD2. Germline loops: CDR1 KGHSH, CDR2 LQKENI. V gave up 3 bases and J gave up 1 base; unmatched junction bases: 7. The CDR3 contains 17 residues. Written as DNA, the CDR3 is TGTGCCAGCTCACCGGTTACTAGCGGAGGGAACACCGGGGAGCTGTTTTTT. Protein product: CASSPVTSGGNTGELFF.

This rearrangement joins TRBV4-1 to TRBJ1-1; tentatively, D is TRBD1 (5 bases). Between the trimmed V and J ends, which lost 1 base and 5 bases, there was a span of 8 bases. The CDR3 length is 13 residues. Looked up from germline, CDR1 is MGHRA and CDR2 is YSYEKL. Here the CDR3 reads CASSQVWGTEAFF. CDR3 nucleotides: TGCGCCAGCAGCCAAGTTTGGGGGACTGAAGCTTTCTTT.

This chain links TRBV10-3 with TRBJ1-5, with TRBD1 matching over 8 bases. V lost 4 bases to trimming and J lost 8 bases; unmatched junction nucleotides: 7. Germline values: CDR1 ENHRY, CDR2 SYGVKD. The CDR3 loop spans 14 amino acids. The CDR3 reads CAISGQGNREPQHF. CDR3 DNA: TGTGCCATCAGTGGACAGGGGAACAGAGAGCCCCAGCATTTT.

This clone was observed a single time. The chain joins TRBV5-4 to TRBJ1-1; TRBD1 agrees at 9 bases. This CDR3 is built from 15 residues. Germline lookup yields CDR1 SGHNT and CDR2 YYREEE (reference sequence). The V and J ends lost 4 bases and 2 bases, in that order; junction bases with no gene match: 6. The CDR3 spells CASSLGTGINTEAFF. The CDR3 bases are TGTGCCAGCAGCCTGGGGACAGGGATAAACACTGAAGCTTTCTTT.

This clone was picked up a small number of times. CDR3 residues: CASSALAVYSYNEQFF. For the CDR3, the DNA is TGTGCCAGCAGTGCGCTAGCGGTATACTCCTACAATGAGCAGTTCTTC. This chain uses TRBV6-1 with TRBJ2-1, with 7 bases that match TRBD2. J was trimmed by 0 bases and V by 4 bases; bases with no gene match: 6. CDR1 and CDR2 from the germline V gene are MNHNS and SASEGT. The CDR3 loop spans 16 amino acids.

The chain has TRBV28 and TRBJ1-2; no definite D call. CDR1 and CDR2 (germline): MDHEN, SYDVKM. The CDR3 has 13 residues. Trimming left V 8 bases short and J 0 bases short, with 10 bases between. CDR3 bases: TGTGCCAGCCGCCCGCCAGCTAACTATGGCTACACCTTC. Protein sequence: CASRPPANYGYTF.

The chain has TRBV18 and TRBJ2-6; the match to TRBD1 covers 9 bases. Per germline, CDR1 KGHSH and CDR2 LQKENI. The CDR3 sequence is 18 residues long. With V trimmed by 3 bases and J by 4 bases, 10 bases remained unmatched. CDR3 sequence: CASSPPGQGSFGANVLTF. In DNA form, the CDR3 reads TGTGCCAGCTCACCTCCGGGACAGGGATCTTTCGGGGCCAACGTCCTGACTTTC.

The chain combines TRBV9 with TRBJ1-2; 8 bases match TRBD1. Trimming took 3 bases from V and 0 from J; bases not matched to a gene: 7. The CDR3 extends over 16 amino acids. The germline gives CDR1 SGDLS, CDR2 YYNGEE. The CDR3 here is CASSGPGTGSNYGYTF. The CDR3 DNA sequence: TGTGCCAGCAGCGGGCCAGGGACAGGTTCTAACTATGGCTACACCTTC.

The chain recombines TRBV28 with TRBJ1-2, with D uncertain. This CDR3 contains 12 residues. Germline V gene sequence: CDR1 MDHEN, CDR2 SYDVKM. With 8 bases removed from V and 4 bases from J, the gap between germline ends came to 11 bases. CDR3 bases: TGTGCCAGCTTTTGGGCTAGCTATGGCTACACCTTC. Protein sequence: CASFWASYGYTF.

The count of this clone is one. This chain joins TRBV5-4 and TRBJ2-7; weak D call: TRBD2 (7 bases). The CDR3 extends over 15 amino acids. V lost 7 bases to trimming and J lost 0 bases, with 17 bases between them. Germline values: CDR1 SGHNT, CDR2 YYREEE (reference sequence). The CDR3 is CASRGGDPLSYEQYF. The CDR3 DNA is TGTGCCAGCCGAGGGGGGGACCCCCTCTCCTACGAGCAGTACTTC. The full variable domain, completed using reference TRBV5-4 and TRBJ2-7, is ETGVTQSPTHLIKTRGQQVTLRCSSQSGHNTVSWYQQALGQGPQFIFQYYREEENGRGNFPPRFSGLQFPNYSSELNVNALELDDSALYLCASRGGDPLSYEQYFGPGTRLTVT.

The rearrangement links TRBV19 to TRBJ2-7; 11 bases map to TRBD2. The trim removed 8 bases at V and 1 base at J, leaving 1 base unmatched. Germline CDR1 reads LNHDA; CDR2 reads SQIVND (reference sequence). The CDR3 has 13 residues. The CDR3 DNA reads TGTGCCAGTGGGACTAGCGGTTCCTACGAGCAGTACTTC. Its translation: CASGTSGSYEQYF.

The chain has TRBV5-1 and TRBJ2-5; D uncertain. Germline V gene data show CDR1 as SGHRS and CDR2 as YFSETQ. The CDR3 covers 15 residues. Deletions cut 5 bases from V and 5 bases from J, with 19 bases between. The CDR3 sequence is CASRPRGVTGETQYF. The CDR3 region has the DNA TGCGCCAGCAGGCCGCGCGGTGTGACCGGGGAGACCCAGTACTTC.

The chain recombines TRBV30 with TRBJ1-1; D is possibly TRBD1 (6 bases). Per the germline V gene, CDR1 is GTSNPN and CDR2 is SVGIG (reference sequence). Trimming took off 1 base at V and 2 bases at J, with 11 bases between the two ends. The CDR3 loop spans 14 amino acids. The CDR3 region is CAWSAGQRNTEAFF. The CDR3 bases are TGTGCCTGGAGTGCCGGACAGAGAAACACTGAAGCTTTCTTT.

This chain joins TRBV28 and TRBJ1-2, with D possibly TRBD1 on 6 matching bases. The CDR3 totals 15 residues. V gave up 6 bases and J gave up 1 base, with 15 bases separating them. The germline gives CDR1 MDHEN, CDR2 SYDVKM. This CDR3 is CASSYRQVLNYGYTF. In DNA, the CDR3 is TGTGCCAGCAGCTACAGACAGGTCCTTAACTATGGCTACACCTTC.

The chain couples TRBV7-2 to TRBJ1-5, with D unresolved. The germline CDR1 and CDR2 sequences are SGHTA and FQGNSA. Deletions cut 6 bases from V and 0 bases from J, with 9 bases between. The CDR3 runs to 14 residues. CDR3 in amino acids: CASRRGYSNQPQHF. CDR3 coding DNA: TGTGCCAGCAGACGGGGATATAGCAATCAGCCCCAGCATTTT.

V gene TRBV27 combines with J gene TRBJ2-5; TRBD1 matches 10 bases. Germline CDR1 is MNHEY and CDR2 is SMNVEV (reference sequence). J gave up 6 bases and V 2 bases, and 3 bases lay outside the gene matches. This CDR3 region has 14 residues. This CDR3 is CASSLRDRGKTQYF. The CDR3 DNA is TGTGCCAGCAGTTTAAGGGACAGGGGAAAGACCCAGTACTTC.

This sequence joins TRBV28 and TRBJ2-1; TRBD2 might be the D (5 bases). This CDR3 spans 12 amino acids. Trimming shortened V by 5 bases and J by 12 bases, and 14 bases separated the two germline ends. Germline CDR1 reads MDHEN; CDR2 reads SYDVKM. CDR3 protein: CASSGSDSRQFF. The CDR3 DNA sequence: TGTGCCAGCAGTGGATCGGACTCCCGGCAGTTCTTC.

The chain has TRBV7-9 and TRBJ2-7; unclear D gene. Trimming shortened V by 5 bases and J by 0 bases, and 11 bases separated the two germline ends. CDR3 length: 14 amino acids. Germline V gene lookup returns CDR1 SEHNR and CDR2 FQNEAQ (reference sequence). The CDR3 DNA is TGTGCCAGCAGCATTACACCCCCCTCCTACGAGCAGTACTTC. This translates into CASSITPPSYEQYF.